This section outlines one TCR beta chain sequence together with its context. The antigen is not known. Investigators took ten milliliters of peripheral blood from every donor. These data are taken from a study of blood T cells in healthy people across ages. Overall study results and limits: Investigators viewed diversity estimates from one million T cells as underestimates, the study reported.

A J-beta primer mix and a sample-barcoded 5' primer were used in a second PCR of roughly 6 to 12 cycles. TCRdb re-called the 5' RACE reads through MiXCR, storing one row per CDR3 protein. The top ten clones hold under 20% of a sample with about 1 million distinct CDR3 sequences, 40% to 55% of them seen once. The sequenced sample consisted of blood. The source is a woman aged 55-69 years in good health.

CDR3 sequence (DNA): TGCAGCGTTGGACCAGGAGCCAATGAGCAGTTCTTC. Translation: CSVGPGANEQFF. The chain couples TRBV29-1 to TRBJ2-1; D uncertain. V lost 4 bases, J lost 6 bases, and 10 bases lay in between. CDR3 size: 12 residues. From germline, CDR1 is SQVTM and CDR2 ANQGSEA.